The rows below give T cell receptor beta chains drawn from one sample of a study of CD8 T cells in Susac syndrome. TCRdb re-called the immunoSEQ multiplex PCR reads through MiXCR, storing one row per CDR3 protein. This table holds fewer than 150,000 distinct CDR3 sequences, roughly 94% found once. What was sequenced was CD8+ T cells from PBMCs. Receptor source: a human donor with Susac syndrome. Each CDR3 is given with its conserved first and last residue. A D gene is named only where the DNA matches it firmly. Where a row states a size, it is once, few, many or the class of an expanded clone; other rows omit it.

D gene	V gene	clone size	J gene	CDR3 DNA	CDR3 protein
TRBD1	TRBV20-1	.	TRBJ1-5	TGCAGTGCTAGAGATCGGGGGACAGGGTTGGGTCAGCCCCAGCATTTT	CSARDRGTGLGQPQHF
.	TRBV7-8	.	TRBJ1-1	TGTGCCAGCAGTTTGGTGTTAGAAGCTGAAGCTTTCTTT	CASSLVLEAEAFF
.	TRBV7-8	.	TRBJ2-5	TGTGCCAGCAGCTTAGCACGTATTGGGGTAGAGACCCAGTACTTC	CASSLARIGVETQYF
TRBD1	TRBV6-5	.	TRBJ2-7	TGTGCCAGCAGTTACTCGGGACAGGGGGCTCAGTACGAGCAGTACTTC	CASSYSGQGAQYEQYF
TRBD1	TRBV29-1	.	TRBJ1-1	TGCAGCGTGACAGGGGGCAGGAACACTGAAGCTTTCTTT	CSVTGGRNTEAFF
.	TRBV20-1	.	TRBJ1-1	TGCAGTGCTATAGGGACTGAAGCTTTCTTT	CSAIGTEAFF
.	TRBV19	few	TRBJ1-5	TGTGCCAGTAGTATCTCTGGGGGACAGCCCCAGCATTTT	CASSISGGQPQHF
TRBD2	TRBV5-1	once	TRBJ2-3	TGCGCCAGCAGCCCCTCTAGCGGCGGAGGAGATACGCAGTATTTT	CASSPSSGGGDTQYF
.	TRBV14	.	TRBJ1-1	TGTGCCAGTCGAAGTGTATTGATGGGCACTGAAGCTTTCTTT	CASRSVLMGTEAFF
.	TRBV2	.	TRBJ2-7	TGTGCCAGCAGAGCAATTGACGAGCAGTACTTC	CASRAIDEQYF
.	TRBV13	.	TRBJ2-1	TGTGCCAGCAGCTTAGGAGTAGCGGGTGAGGGGGGCAATGAGCAGTTCTTC	CASSLGVAGEGGNEQFF
.	TRBV4-2	.	TRBJ2-1	TGTGCCAGCAGCCAAGATTCCTTGGCTGAGCAGTTCTTC	CASSQDSLAEQFF
.	TRBV7-9	.	TRBJ1-2	TGTGCCAGCCACGGGACGGGGACCTATGGCTACACCTTC	CASHGTGTYGYTF
.	TRBV6-5	.	TRBJ1-1	TGTGCCAGCAGTTTTAGGGTCTTGCTGAACACTGAAGCTTTCTTT	CASSFRVLLNTEAFF
TRBD1	TRBV12-3/TRBV12-4	.	TRBJ2-7	TGTGCCAGCAGTTTTGGGGACAGGCCCTACTTC	CASSFGDRPYF
TRBD1	TRBV27	.	TRBJ1-2	TGTGCCAGCAGTTTATCCAGGGGGGTTAACTATGGCTACACCTTC	CASSLSRGVNYGYTF
TRBD1	TRBV18	.	TRBJ2-5	TGTGCCAGCTCAACACGGACAGGTCAAGAGACCCAGTACTTC	CASSTRTGQETQYF
.	TRBV9	.	TRBJ2-1	TGTGCCAGCAGCGAGCGGGACAATGAGCAGTTCTTC	CASSERDNEQFF
.	TRBV6-5	.	TRBJ1-1	TGTGCCAGCAACCTTCTGGTCAACACTGAAGCTTTCTTT	CASNLLVNTEAFF
.	TRBV30	once	TRBJ2-7	TGTGCCTCGGCGGATTCCGCCCTCTACGAGCAGTACTTC	CASADSALYEQYF
.	TRBV29-1	.	TRBJ2-7	TGCAGCGTTGAAGATGAGGGGGACTACGAGCAGTACTTC	CSVEDEGDYEQYF
.	TRBV4-1	.	TRBJ2-3	TGCGCCAGCAGCCAAGACAGGACGCAGTATTTT	CASSQDRTQYF
.	TRBV11-3	.	TRBJ2-3	TGTGCCAGCAGCTTAGGCGGTACGCAGTATTTT	CASSLGGTQYF
TRBD2	TRBV12-3/TRBV12-4	once	TRBJ2-7	TGTGCCAGCAGCTCCGGACGGGAGGGCCCGGACGAGCAGTACTTC	CASSSGREGPDEQYF
.	TRBV28	.	TRBJ2-1	TGTGCCAGCAGTTCTACAGGCCGTTACTTCCCAAATGAGCAGTTCTTC	CASSSTGRYFPNEQFF
TRBD2	TRBV29-1	once	TRBJ2-7	TGCAGCGTTCTAGGCGGGAGTGCCAACGAGCAGTACTTC	CSVLGGSANEQYF
.	TRBV7-8	.	TRBJ2-6	TGTGCCAGCACCTCTTCTGGGGCCAACGTCCTGACTTTC	CASTSSGANVLTF
.	TRBV6-5	few	TRBJ2-1	TGTGCCAGCAGTTATAGAACTAGCAATGAGCAGTTCTTC	CASSYRTSNEQFF
.	TRBV27	.	TRBJ2-5	TGTGCCAGCAGTTTATCCGGCAGACAAGAGACCCAGTACTTC	CASSLSGRQETQYF
.	TRBV3-1	.	TRBJ1-5	TGTGCCAGCAGCCAAGATCAAGGCGGCAATCAGCCCCAGCATTTT	CASSQDQGGNQPQHF
.	TRBV12-3/TRBV12-4	.	TRBJ2-5	TGTGCCAGCAGTTTAACTGTTAATGAAGAGACCCAGTACTTC	CASSLTVNEETQYF
TRBD2	TRBV19	once	TRBJ2-2	TGTGCCAGTAGTACCGGGCTAGCGGACAACACCGGGGAGCTGTTTTTT	CASSTGLADNTGELFF
.	TRBV2	.	TRBJ2-2	TGTGCCAGCATGATCGGGGAGCTGTTTTTT	CASMIGELFF
.	TRBV4-1	.	TRBJ2-2	TGCGCCAGCAGCCAGCTTCCCACCGGGGAGCTGTTTTTT	CASSQLPTGELFF
.	TRBV24-1	.	TRBJ1-5	TGTGCCACCAGTGATCCCCAGGGTCACCAGCCCCAGCATTTT	CATSDPQGHQPQHF
TRBD1	TRBV28	.	TRBJ2-7	TGTGCCAGCAGTTTCAGGGACAGAATCTCCTACGAGCAGTACTTC	CASSFRDRISYEQYF
.	TRBV29-1	.	TRBJ2-1	TGCAGCGTTGAAGATACGGAACATGAGCAGTTCTTC	CSVEDTEHEQFF
.	TRBV19	once	TRBJ2-1	TGTGCCAGTAGTTCAACCCGGGGAGTATTCTTC	CASSSTRGVFF
.	TRBV7-9	.	TRBJ1-1	TGTGCCAGCAGCTCTACCCCTCAGGGCGTCCCGAACACTGAAGCTTTCTTT	CASSSTPQGVPNTEAFF
TRBD2	TRBV6-5	few	TRBJ2-1	TGTGCCAGCAGTCCCTTAGCGGGAAACGAGCAGTTCTTC	CASSPLAGNEQFF
.	TRBV9	.	TRBJ2-2	TGTGCCAGCGCTCCTCCCGGTCACTCCACCGGGGAGCTGTTTTTT	CASAPPGHSTGELFF
.	TRBV7-8	few	TRBJ2-1	TGTGCCAGCAGCCCCGGGACCGAGCAGTTCTTC	CASSPGTEQFF